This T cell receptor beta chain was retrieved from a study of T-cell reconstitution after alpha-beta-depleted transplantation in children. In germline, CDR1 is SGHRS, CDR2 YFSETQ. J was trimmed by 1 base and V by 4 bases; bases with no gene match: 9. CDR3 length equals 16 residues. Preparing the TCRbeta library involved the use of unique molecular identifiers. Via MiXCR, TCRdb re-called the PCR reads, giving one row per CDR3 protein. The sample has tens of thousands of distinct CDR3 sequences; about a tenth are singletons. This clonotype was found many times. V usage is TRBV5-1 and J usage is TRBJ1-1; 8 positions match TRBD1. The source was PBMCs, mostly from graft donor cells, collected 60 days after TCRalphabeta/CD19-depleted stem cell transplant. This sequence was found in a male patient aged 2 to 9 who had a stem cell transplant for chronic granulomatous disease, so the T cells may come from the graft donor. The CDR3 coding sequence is TGCGCCAGCAGCCCCAGTGGACAGGGACAGAACACTGAAGCTTTCTTT. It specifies CASSPSGQGQNTEAFF. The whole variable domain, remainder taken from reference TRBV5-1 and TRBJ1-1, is KAGVTQTPRYLIKTRGQQVTLSCSPISGHRSVSWYQQTPGQGLQFLFEYFSETQRNKGNFPGRFSGRQFSNSRSEMNVSTLELGDSALYLCASSPSGQGQNTEAFFGQGTRLTVV.